These T cell receptor beta chains were read from a single sample in a study of T-cell memory formation after mild COVID-19. Via MiXCR, TCRdb re-called the 5' RACE reads, giving one row per CDR3 protein. The sample has approximately 300,000 distinct CDR3 sequences; more than 15% are singletons. Sequenced: PBMCs or a T cell subset sorted from them (not recorded which). The receptors were gathered from a man younger than 30 who had mild COVID-19 (a few samples of this study predate the infection). Cell type and time point are not known. The CDR3 runs from the conserved cysteine through the conserved F or W. D genes are given only for firm matches. For some rows the clone size is stated as once, few or many, or as a class when expanded; others skip it.

clone_size j_call v_call d_call cdr3_nt cdr3_aa
- TRBJ1-1 TRBV7-9 - TGTGCCAGCAGCCCCCGGAGGTCTGAAGCTTTCTTT CASSPRRSEAFF
many TRBJ2-1 TRBV5-1 TRBD1 TGCGCCAGCAGCTTGGAGACAGGGGGCCCCTACAATGAGCAGTTCTTC CASSLETGGPYNEQFF
- TRBJ2-5 TRBV24-1 - TGTGCCACCAGTGATCGGGGACTAGAGACCCAGTACTTC CATSDRGLETQYF
few TRBJ1-5 TRBV4-1 - TGCGCCAGCAGCCAAGAGCCCAGGGGTCTGCAGCCCCAGCATTTT CASSQEPRGLQPQHF
many TRBJ2-1 TRBV6-2/TRBV6-3 TRBD1 TGTGCCAGCAGTCGCCCGGGACAGTCCTACAATGAGCAGTTCTTC CASSRPGQSYNEQFF
- TRBJ2-1 TRBV4-3 TRBD2 TGCGCCAGCAGCCAGGCGGGGGGTGGGTATGAGCAGTTCTTC CASSQAGGGYEQFF
few TRBJ1-2 TRBV21-1 - TGTGCCAGCAGCAAAGACCGGGGGAGATATGGCTACACCTTC CASSKDRGRYGYTF
many TRBJ2-7 TRBV18 TRBD1 TGTGCCAGCTCACCCAGAACAACGGGACAGGGGGTAACCTACGAGCAGTACTTC CASSPRTTGQGVTYEQYF
- TRBJ2-7 TRBV6-5 - TGTGCCAGCAGTTACCCAGGGAAGTTCCCCTACGAGCAGTACTTC CASSYPGKFPYEQYF
- TRBJ2-7 TRBV5-1 TRBD1 TGCGCCAGCAGCTTGGAGGGACAGGGGAACTACGAGCAGTACTTC CASSLEGQGNYEQYF
few TRBJ2-3 TRBV7-2 - TGTGCCAGCATCTTAGCCGGCCACCGCACAGATACGCAGTATTTT CASILAGHRTDTQYF
few TRBJ2-7 TRBV4-1 TRBD2 TGCGCCAGCAGCCAACCGGGACTAGTCTACGAGCAGTACTTC CASSQPGLVYEQYF
- TRBJ2-7 TRBV20-1 - TGCAGTGCCCGGGGGCAGTACGAGCAGTACTTC CSARGQYEQYF
few TRBJ2-5 TRBV6-5 - TGTGCCAGCAGTTACCGCCAGGGGAAACTCCAAGAGACCCAGTACTTC CASSYRQGKLQETQYF
- TRBJ1-4 TRBV2 - TGTGCCAGCCAGCTAAATGAAAAACTGTTTTTT CASQLNEKLFF
- TRBJ2-3 TRBV6-2/TRBV6-3 - TGTGCCAGCGGTTACAGGGACTTCACAGATACGCAGTATTTT CASGYRDFTDTQYF
- TRBJ1-2 TRBV9 - TGTGCCAGCAGCCCACCGGGGGGGGACTATGGCTACACCTTC CASSPPGGDYGYTF
- TRBJ2-5 TRBV12-3/TRBV12-4 - TGTGCCAGCGACGTGGACACGAACAGAGAGACCCAGTACTTC CASDVDTNRETQYF
- TRBJ2-6 TRBV4-1 TRBD1 TGCGCCACCGGGACAGTTAGCTCTGGGGCCAACGTCCTGACTTTC CATGTVSSGANVLTF
few TRBJ2-1 TRBV25-1 TRBD1 TGTGCCAGCAGTGGGGATGTGAGACAGGGTCGGAGTGAGCAGTTCTTC CASSGDVRQGRSEQFF
few TRBJ2-7 TRBV30 TRBD1 TGTGCCCGCGGACAGGGGTACGAGCAGTACTTC CARGQGYEQYF
- TRBJ2-5 TRBV5-1 - TGCGCCAGCAGGGAAGGGTTGGAGACCCAGTACTTC CASREGLETQYF
- TRBJ1-2 TRBV5-1 TRBD1 TGCGCCAGCAGCACCTCCGGGACAGGGGAAGGCTACACCTTC CASSTSGTGEGYTF
few TRBJ2-2 TRBV27 - TGTGCCAGCAGTATGGGACTTGATAACACCGGGGAGCTGTTTTTT CASSMGLDNTGELFF
- TRBJ2-7 TRBV4-1 TRBD2 TGCGCCAGCAGCCAAACGGGGGGGCGATACGAGCAGTACTTC CASSQTGGRYEQYF
few TRBJ2-1 TRBV27 - TGTGCCAGCACTTCAGCTTACAATGAGCAGTTCTTC CASTSAYNEQFF
few TRBJ2-3 TRBV11-2 - TGTGCCAGCAGTCAGCCGTCAGATACGCAGTATTTT CASSQPSDTQYF